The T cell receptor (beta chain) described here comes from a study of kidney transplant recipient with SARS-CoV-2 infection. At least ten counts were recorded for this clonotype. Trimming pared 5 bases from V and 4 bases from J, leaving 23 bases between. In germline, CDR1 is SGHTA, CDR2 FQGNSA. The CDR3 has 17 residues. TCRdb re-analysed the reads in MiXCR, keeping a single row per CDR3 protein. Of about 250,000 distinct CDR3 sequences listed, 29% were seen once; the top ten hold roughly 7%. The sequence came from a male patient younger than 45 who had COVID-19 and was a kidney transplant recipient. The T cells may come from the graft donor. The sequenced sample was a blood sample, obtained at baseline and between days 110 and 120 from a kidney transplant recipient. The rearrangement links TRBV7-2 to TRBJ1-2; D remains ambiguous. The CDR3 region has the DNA TGTGCCAGCAGCCGGGGAATCAGAGACGGAAAGACCTATGGCTACACCTTC. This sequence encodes CASSRGIRDGKTYGYTF.